The clone carrying this TCR beta chain has more than one count but fewer than ten. Its cognate antigen is unknown. Extractions gave at least 5 micrograms of total RNA per sample. This specimen comes from a study of blood T cells in healthy people across ages. Overall study results and limits: Correlation between TCR beta diversity and naive T cell percentage was strong. No one knew whether donors had CMV, which possibly confounded expanded clonotype changes.

The germline V gene encodes CDR1 SGHTA and CDR2 FQGTGA. The germline V and J ends were trimmed by 4 bases and 10 bases, with 17 bases remaining between them. CDR3 size: 13 residues. Sample-barcoded 5' priming and a J-beta primer mix drove a second PCR of roughly 7 to 11 cycles. TCRdb fed the 5' RACE reads into MiXCR, producing one record per CDR3 protein. This table has roughly 1.7 million distinct CDR3 sequences, 34% appearing once. The sequence derives from a woman aged 25 to 45 in good health. Input material: blood. The chain recombines TRBV7-3 with TRBJ2-7, with D possibly being TRBD1 or TRBD2 (5 bases each). The DNA of the CDR3 is TGTGCCAGCAGCTCCCAAGGAGAGGGGTCCCAGTACTTC. As protein: CASSSQGEGSQYF.